This passage covers 18 T cell receptor beta chains from one sample sequenced in a study of T cell repertoires in cytomegalovirus infection. TCRdb analysed the reads with MiXCR anew, one entry per CDR3 protein. The sample lists some 120,000 distinct CDR3 sequences, around 10% occurring once. These receptors' targets are unknown. The sample taken for sequencing was PBMCs, sequenced either directly or after in vitro stimulation (not recorded which). The origin of the receptors is a human donor in good health (CMV status not recorded). Some clones in this sample may be carry-over from other donors' samples.

Many counts were recorded for this clonotype. The chain uses TRBV7-9 and TRBJ1-5; 8 nucleotides match TRBD1. CDR3 length equals 19 residues. The trim removed 1 base at V and 0 bases at J, leaving 11 bases unmatched. Germline-derived CDR1 and CDR2 are SEHNR and FQNEAQ (reference sequence). Written as DNA, the CDR3 is TGTGCCAGCAGCTTAGGTGCGGGGACAGGATGGATTAGCAATCAGCCCCAGCATTTT. Translating it yields CASSLGAGTGWISNQPQHF.

This clonotype was detected many times. The gene calls are TRBV7-2 and TRBJ1-4; a possible D gene is TRBD1 (6 bases). The CDR3 is made up of 16 amino acids. Germline CDR1 SGHTA, CDR2 FQGNSA. Trimming took off 2 bases at V and 7 bases at J, with 17 bases between the two ends. The CDR3 sequence: CASSLNRADGGEKLFF. CDR3 DNA sequence: TGTGCCAGCAGCTTAAACAGGGCGGACGGAGGTGAAAAACTGTTTTTT.

The CDR3 is CSVRAPIGEKLFF. The CDR3 nucleotides are TGCAGCGTCCGGGCCCCGATAGGTGAAAAACTGTTTTTT. This chain links TRBV29-1 with TRBJ1-4, with D hard to call. The CDR3 has 13 amino acids. With 6 bases removed from V and 7 bases from J, the gap between germline ends came to 15 bases. CDR1 and CDR2 (germline): SQVTM, ANQGSEA.

This clonotype has more than one count but fewer than ten. V and J are TRBV12-3 or TRBV12-4 and TRBJ2-5, with D perhaps TRBD1 or TRBD2 (6 bases each). V was clipped by 6 bases and J by 7 bases, with 18 bases between them. This CDR3 is 14 amino acids long. The CDR3 here is CASSLGGAFGTQYF. The DNA for the CDR3 is TGTGCCAGCAGCCTCGGGGGCGCCTTTGGGACCCAGTACTTC.

This clonotype was recorded many times. The chain is built from TRBV7-8 and TRBJ2-1, with 13 bases lining up with TRBD2. The V gene's germline CDR1 is SGHVS and CDR2 FQNEAQ. V was clipped by 2 bases and J by 9 bases; unmatched bases: 7. This CDR3 has 16 amino acids. The CDR3 reads CASSLTRLAGGGEQFF. DNA of the CDR3: TGTGCCAGCAGCTTAACCCGACTAGCGGGAGGAGGTGAGCAGTTCTTC.

The chain recombines TRBV6-2 or TRBV6-3 with TRBJ1-5, with D unresolved. Trimming stripped 1 base from V and 1 base from J, with 2 bases between. The CDR3 has 13 residues. Germline values: CDR1 MNHEY, CDR2 SVGEGT. CDR3 bases: TGTGCCAGCAGTTACTACAGCAATCAGCCCCAGCATTTT. Translated: CASSYYSNQPQHF.

This clonotype was found a few times. V gene TRBV9 combines with J gene TRBJ1-3; TRBD1 might be the D (5 bases). V dropped 2 bases and J dropped 3 bases, with 15 bases sitting between them. The CDR3 contains 16 residues. In germline, CDR1 is SGDLS, CDR2 YYNGEE. The CDR3 loop reads CASSVDRDGIGNTIYF. The CDR3 DNA is TGTGCCAGCAGCGTTGACCGGGACGGAATTGGAAACACCATATATTTT. The complete variable domain, with remaining parts taken from reference TRBV9 and TRBJ1-3, reads DSGVTQTPKHLITATGQRVTLRCSPRSGDLSVYWYQQSLDQGLQFLIQYYNGEERAKGNILERFSAQQFPDLHSELNLSSLELGDSALYFCASSVDRDGIGNTIYFGEGSWLTVV.

This clonotype was counted between two and nine times. The rearrangement links TRBV6-2 or TRBV6-3 to TRBJ1-1; D remains unclear. Trimming removed 6 bases from V and 12 bases from J, with 11 bases in between. The CDR3 contains 10 residues. Per germline, CDR1 MNHEY and CDR2 SVGEGT. In DNA form, the CDR3 reads TGTGCCAGCAGCCTAGGACTGACTTTCTTT. Its translation is CASSLGLTFF.

Comment on this clonotype: A much larger clone lies a single base off, so this may be a read error. The V and J genes are TRBV6-5 and TRBJ2-1, with D perhaps given as TRBD1 or TRBD2 (6 bases each). CDR3 length: 14 amino acids. Germline CDR1 and CDR2: MNHEY and SVGAGI. The CDR3 region has the DNA TGTGCCAGCAGTGGGGGGCAGGCCTACTATGAGCAGTTCTTC. Translated: CASSGGQAYYEQFF.

The chain uses TRBV5-1 and TRBJ1-1; D might be TRBD1 (5 bases). This CDR3 spans 14 amino acids. Germline CDR1 SGHRS, CDR2 YFSETQ. V lost 4 bases and J lost 6, with 16 bases in between. The CDR3 DNA reads TGCGCCAGCAGCCCTCCAGGGCTGGTTCCTGAAGCTTTCTTT. The encoded protein is CASSPPGLVPEAFF.

This clonotype appeared a few times. Here the CDR3 reads CASSLGVGDGDYGYTF. The CDR3 bases are TGTGCCAGCAGCTTAGGAGTCGGGGACGGAGACTATGGCTACACCTTC. The rearrangement links TRBV11-2 to TRBJ1-2, with D perhaps TRBD1 (5 bases). Trimming pared 1 base from V and 3 bases from J, leaving 15 bases between. The CDR3 covers 16 residues. Germline V lookup: CDR1 SGHAT, CDR2 FQNNGV.

This clonotype showed up many times. The chain recombines TRBV7-9 with TRBJ2-3; 8 bases align to TRBD2. V gave up 4 bases and J gave up 1 base; unmatched junction bases: 22. The CDR3 covers 21 residues. Germline values: CDR1 SEHNR, CDR2 FQNEAQ (reference sequence). In DNA, the CDR3 is TGTGCCAGCAGCTACGATTACCCGCGTGTAACTAGCGGAGGCCGCACAGATACGCAGTATTTT. This translates into CASSYDYPRVTSGGRTDTQYF.

This clonotype appeared a few times. The CDR3 DNA is TGTGCCAGCAGTTTAGGGGTAGTCTCCCTTTACAATGAGCAGTTCTTC. Its protein product is CASSLGVVSLYNEQFF. The chain carries TRBV12-3 or TRBV12-4 and TRBJ2-1; no clear D. This CDR3 region has 16 residues. Trimming removed 1 base from V and 4 bases from J, with 14 bases in between.

This clonotype was seen only a few times. The chain joins TRBV4-3 to TRBJ2-3; D call uncertain. V was cut by 3 bases and J by 1 base, with 8 bases left in between. This CDR3 spans 14 amino acids. Germline loops: CDR1 LGHNA, CDR2 YSLEER. The CDR3 sequence is CASSQVRGTDTQYF. CDR3 bases: TGCGCCAGCAGCCAGGTCCGGGGCACAGATACGCAGTATTTT.

This clonotype was detected ten times or more. The chain joins TRBV20-1 to TRBJ2-1; D might be TRBD2 (6 bases). V was shortened by 3 bases and J by 7 bases, with 10 bases between the two germline ends. Germline V gene lookup returns CDR1 DFQATT and CDR2 SNEGSKA (reference sequence). The CDR3 runs to 12 residues. Written as DNA, the CDR3 is TGCAGTGCTAGGGACTATCTGAATGAGCAGTTCTTC. The encoded protein is CSARDYLNEQFF.

This clonotype was seen only once. V gene TRBV5-4 combines with J gene TRBJ2-3; TRBD2 might be the D (6 bases). This CDR3 spans 15 amino acids. The germline V gene encodes CDR1 SGHNT and CDR2 YYREEE (reference sequence). The germline V and J ends were trimmed by 4 bases and 4 bases, with 16 bases remaining between them. CDR3 loop: CASSPIARRADTQYF. In DNA, the CDR3 is TGTGCCAGCAGCCCTATAGCCAGGAGGGCAGATACGCAGTATTTT.

This clonotype came up many times. The chain uses TRBV5-8 and TRBJ2-1, with 7 bases matching TRBD1. After removal of 0 bases from V and 6 bases from J, the junction contained 3 bases not matched to a gene. The germline V gene encodes CDR1 SGHTS and CDR2 YDEGEE. There are 14 residues in the CDR3. The CDR3: CASSLDWDSNEQFF. Here the CDR3 DNA reads TGTGCCAGCAGCTTGGACTGGGACAGCAATGAGCAGTTCTTC.

This clonotype was picked up many times. V usage is TRBV28 and J usage is TRBJ1-1; 8 nucleotides agree with TRBD1. The CDR3 extends over 17 amino acids. The trim removed 1 base at V and 2 bases at J, leaving 9 bases unmatched. CDR1 and CDR2 (germline): MDHEN, SYDVKM. The CDR3 loop reads CASSLSFHGQGNTEAFF. In DNA form, the CDR3 reads TGTGCCAGCAGTTTATCTTTCCACGGACAGGGCAACACTGAAGCTTTCTTT.